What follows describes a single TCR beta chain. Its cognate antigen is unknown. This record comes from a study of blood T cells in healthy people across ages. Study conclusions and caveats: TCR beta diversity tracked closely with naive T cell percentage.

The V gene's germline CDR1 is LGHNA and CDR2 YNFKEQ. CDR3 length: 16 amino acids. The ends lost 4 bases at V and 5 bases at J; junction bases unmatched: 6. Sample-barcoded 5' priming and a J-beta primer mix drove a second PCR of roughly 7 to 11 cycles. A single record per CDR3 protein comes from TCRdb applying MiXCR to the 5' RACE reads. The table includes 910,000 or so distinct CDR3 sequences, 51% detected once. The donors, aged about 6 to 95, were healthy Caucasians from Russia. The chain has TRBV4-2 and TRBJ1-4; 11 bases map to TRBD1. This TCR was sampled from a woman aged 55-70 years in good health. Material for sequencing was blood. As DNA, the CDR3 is TGTGCCAGCAGCCCCGGACAGGGGGCCGAAAATGAAAAACTGTTTTTT. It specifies CASSPGQGAENEKLFF.